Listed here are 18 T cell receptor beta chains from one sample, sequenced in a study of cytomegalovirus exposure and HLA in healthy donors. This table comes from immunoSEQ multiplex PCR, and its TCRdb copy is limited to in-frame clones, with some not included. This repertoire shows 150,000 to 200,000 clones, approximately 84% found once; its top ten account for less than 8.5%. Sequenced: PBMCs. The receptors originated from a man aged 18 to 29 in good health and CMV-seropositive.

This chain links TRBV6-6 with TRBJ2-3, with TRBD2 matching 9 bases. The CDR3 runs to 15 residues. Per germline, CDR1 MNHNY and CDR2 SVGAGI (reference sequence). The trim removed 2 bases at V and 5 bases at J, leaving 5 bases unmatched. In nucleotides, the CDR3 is TGTGCCAGCAGTTACGGCGGGAGGGCTGGAGATACGCAGTATTTT. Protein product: CASSYGGRAGDTQYF.

CDR3 in DNA: TGTGCCAGCAGTTTATTAGGACTAGCCCGCGCAGATACGCAGTATTTT. Translating it yields CASSLLGLARADTQYF. This rearrangement joins TRBV27 to TRBJ2-3; TRBD2 matches at 8 bases. CDR1 and CDR2 (germline): MNHEY, SMNVEV (reference sequence). The CDR3 length is 16 residues. With V trimmed by 1 base and J by 4 bases, 7 bases remained unmatched.

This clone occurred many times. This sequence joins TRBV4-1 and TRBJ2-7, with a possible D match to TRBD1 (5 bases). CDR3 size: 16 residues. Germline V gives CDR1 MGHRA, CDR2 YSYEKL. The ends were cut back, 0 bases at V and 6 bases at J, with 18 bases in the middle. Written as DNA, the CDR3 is TGCGCCAGCAGCCAAGAATCCACAGGACCATTCTTCGAGCAGTACTTC. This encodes CASSQESTGPFFEQYF.

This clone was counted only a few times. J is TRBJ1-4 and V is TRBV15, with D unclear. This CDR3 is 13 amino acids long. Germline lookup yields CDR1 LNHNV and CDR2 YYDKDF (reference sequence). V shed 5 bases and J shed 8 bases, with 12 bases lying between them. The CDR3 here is CATSVTYWEKLFF. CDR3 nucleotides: TGTGCCACCAGCGTAACATATTGGGAAAAACTGTTTTTT.

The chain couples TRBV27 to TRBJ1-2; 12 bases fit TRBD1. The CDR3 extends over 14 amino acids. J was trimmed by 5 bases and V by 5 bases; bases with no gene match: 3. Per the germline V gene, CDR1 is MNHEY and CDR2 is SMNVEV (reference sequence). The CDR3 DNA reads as TGTGCCAGCAGTGGGACAGGGGGCCTATATGGCTACACCTTC. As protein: CASSGTGGLYGYTF.

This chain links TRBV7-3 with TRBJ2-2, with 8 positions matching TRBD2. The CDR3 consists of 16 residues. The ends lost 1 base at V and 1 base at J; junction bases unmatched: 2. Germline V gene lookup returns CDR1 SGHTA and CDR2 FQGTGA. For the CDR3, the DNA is TGTGCCAGCAGCTTAATGGCGGGAGGGAACACCGGGGAGCTGTTTTTT. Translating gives CASSLMAGGNTGELFF.

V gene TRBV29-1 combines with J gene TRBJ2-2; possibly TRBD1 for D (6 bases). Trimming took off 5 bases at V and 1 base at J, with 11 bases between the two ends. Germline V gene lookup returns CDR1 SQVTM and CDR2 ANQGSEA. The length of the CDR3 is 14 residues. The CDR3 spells CSVMVGGNTGELFF. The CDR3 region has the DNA TGCAGCGTTATGGTAGGGGGGAACACCGGGGAGCTGTTTTTT.

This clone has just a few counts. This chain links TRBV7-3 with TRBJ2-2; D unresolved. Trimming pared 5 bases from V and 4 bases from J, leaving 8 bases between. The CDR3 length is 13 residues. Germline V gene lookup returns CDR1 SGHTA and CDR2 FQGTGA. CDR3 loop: CASSPSRTGELFF. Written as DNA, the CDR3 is TGTGCCAGCAGCCCCTCCCGCACCGGGGAGCTGTTTTTT.

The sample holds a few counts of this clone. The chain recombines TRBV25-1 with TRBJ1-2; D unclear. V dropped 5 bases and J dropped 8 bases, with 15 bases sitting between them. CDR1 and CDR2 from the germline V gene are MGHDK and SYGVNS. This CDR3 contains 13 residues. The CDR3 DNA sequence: TGTGCCAGCAGTTTGAGGCCAAGGTGGGGCTACACCTTC. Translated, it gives CASSLRPRWGYTF.

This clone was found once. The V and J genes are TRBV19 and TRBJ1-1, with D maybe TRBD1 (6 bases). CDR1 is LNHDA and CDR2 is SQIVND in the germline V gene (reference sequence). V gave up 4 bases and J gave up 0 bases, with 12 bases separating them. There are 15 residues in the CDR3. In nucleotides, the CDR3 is TGTGCCAGTAGTAGGACAGCTACCCTGAACACTGAAGCTTTCTTT. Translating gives CASSRTATLNTEAFF.

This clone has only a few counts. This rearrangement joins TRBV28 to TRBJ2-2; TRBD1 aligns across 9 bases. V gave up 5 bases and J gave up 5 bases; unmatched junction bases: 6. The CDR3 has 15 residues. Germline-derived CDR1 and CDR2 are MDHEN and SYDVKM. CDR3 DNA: TGTGCCAGCAGTGACCGGGACAGGGCTACCGGGGAGCTGTTTTTT. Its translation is CASSDRDRATGELFF.

CDR3 residues: CASSLDSGIRNEQFF. CDR3 sequence (DNA): TGTGCCAGCAGCTTAGATAGCGGTATCCGGAATGAGCAGTTCTTC. The gene calls are TRBV7-2 and TRBJ2-1, with D perhaps matching TRBD2 (6 bases). The CDR3 sequence is 15 residues long. Between the trimmed V and J ends, which lost 1 base and 7 bases, there was a span of 14 bases. CDR1 is SGHTA and CDR2 is FQGNSA in the germline V gene.

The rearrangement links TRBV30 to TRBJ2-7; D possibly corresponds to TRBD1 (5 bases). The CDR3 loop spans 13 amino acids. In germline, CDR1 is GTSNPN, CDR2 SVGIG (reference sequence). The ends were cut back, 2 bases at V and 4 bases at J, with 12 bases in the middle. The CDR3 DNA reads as TGTGCCTGGAGTTTAGGGGTGAGGTACGAGCAGTACTTC. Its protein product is CAWSLGVRYEQYF.

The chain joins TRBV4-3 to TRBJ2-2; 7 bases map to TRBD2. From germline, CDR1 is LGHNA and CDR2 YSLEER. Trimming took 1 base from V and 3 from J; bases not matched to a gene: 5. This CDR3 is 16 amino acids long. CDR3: CASSQVAGRDTGELFF. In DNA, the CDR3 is TGCGCCAGCAGCCAAGTCGCAGGGAGGGACACCGGGGAGCTGTTTTTT.

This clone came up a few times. CDR3 nucleotide sequence: TGTGCCAGCCAGGGGACGGGGATGAGCAATCAGCCCCAGCATTTT. As protein: CASQGTGMSNQPQHF. The chain combines TRBV6-1 with TRBJ1-5; TRBD1 might be the D (6 bases). This CDR3 comprises 15 residues. V lost 8 bases, J lost 1 base, and 15 bases lay in between. Germline V gene data show CDR1 as MNHNS and CDR2 as SASEGT.

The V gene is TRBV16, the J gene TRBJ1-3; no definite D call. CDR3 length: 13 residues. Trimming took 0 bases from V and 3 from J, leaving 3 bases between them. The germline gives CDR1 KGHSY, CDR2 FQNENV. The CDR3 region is CASSQSGGNTIYF. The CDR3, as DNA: TGTGCCAGCAGCCAATCCGGTGGAAACACCATATATTTT.

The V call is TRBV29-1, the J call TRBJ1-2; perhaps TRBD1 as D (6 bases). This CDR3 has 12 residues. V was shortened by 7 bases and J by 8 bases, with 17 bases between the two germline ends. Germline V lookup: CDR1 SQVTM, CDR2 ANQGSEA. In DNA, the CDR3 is TGCAGCGCCTCCTTGCGGGGGCGAGGCTACACCTTC. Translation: CSASLRGRGYTF. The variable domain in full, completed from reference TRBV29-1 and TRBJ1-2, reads SAVISQKPSRDICQRGTSLTIQCQVDSQVTMMFWYRQQPGQSLTLIATANQGSEATYESGFVIDKFPISRPNLTFSTLTVSNMSPEDSSIYLCSASLRGRGYTFGSGTRLTVV.

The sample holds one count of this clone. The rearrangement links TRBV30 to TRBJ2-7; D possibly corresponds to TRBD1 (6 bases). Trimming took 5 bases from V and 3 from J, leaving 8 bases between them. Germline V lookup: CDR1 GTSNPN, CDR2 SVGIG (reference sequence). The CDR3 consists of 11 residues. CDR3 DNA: TGTGCCTGGTTAGGGGGCTACGAGCAGTACTTC. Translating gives CAWLGGYEQYF.